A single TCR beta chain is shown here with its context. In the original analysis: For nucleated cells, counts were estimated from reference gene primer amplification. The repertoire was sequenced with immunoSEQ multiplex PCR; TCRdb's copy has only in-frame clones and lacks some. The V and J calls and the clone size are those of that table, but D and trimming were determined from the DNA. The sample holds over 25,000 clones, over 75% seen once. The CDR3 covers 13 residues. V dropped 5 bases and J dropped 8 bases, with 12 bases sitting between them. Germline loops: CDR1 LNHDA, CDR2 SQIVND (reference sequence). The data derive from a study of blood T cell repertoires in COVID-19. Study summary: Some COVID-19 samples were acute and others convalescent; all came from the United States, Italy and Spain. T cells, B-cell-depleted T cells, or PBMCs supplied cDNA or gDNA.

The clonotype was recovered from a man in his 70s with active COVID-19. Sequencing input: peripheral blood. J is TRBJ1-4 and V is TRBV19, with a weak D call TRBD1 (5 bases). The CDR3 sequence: CASSLSRVEKLFF. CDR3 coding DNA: TGTGCCAGTAGTTTATCCAGGGTCGAAAAACTGTTTTTT.